This entry concerns a single TCR beta chain. Its antigen remains unidentified. In this CDR3 the conserved last residue, phenylalanine or tryptophan, is missing, so a read error is likely. The CDR3 runs 15 residues. Germline-derived CDR1 and CDR2 are SNHLY and FYNNEI. The V gene end was trimmed by 6 bases and the J gene end by 6 bases; junction bases not matched to a gene: 13. Researchers used genomic DNA as the template to profile TCR beta VDJ and CDR3. Each CDR3 protein gets one entry after TCRdb re-called the reads with MiXCR. Here the sample spans 260,000 or so distinct CDR3 sequences, roughly 82% being singletons. All sequencing subjects had displayed CD8+CD57+ cell expansion on flow cytometry. Receipt of therapy had not occurred in any patient by the time of blood sampling. This specimen belongs to a study of CD8+CD57+ T cells in acquired aplastic anemia. Broader study findings: Researchers reported that CD8+ Simpson's diversity was not significantly different in patients versus controls. Fewer than 30 shared CD8+ CDR3s appeared highly expressed within patients' immunodominant clones.

This sequence originates from a human donor with aplastic anemia. Sequencing was carried out using sorted CD4+, CD8+, or CD8+CD57+ T cells (not recorded which) from PBMCs. The genes are TRBV2 and TRBJ1-1; 7 bases agree with TRBD1. The CDR3: CASSLDLTGKPEAFS. Here the CDR3 DNA reads TGTGCCAGCAGCTTAGATCTGACAGGGAAGCCTGAAGCTTTCTCT.